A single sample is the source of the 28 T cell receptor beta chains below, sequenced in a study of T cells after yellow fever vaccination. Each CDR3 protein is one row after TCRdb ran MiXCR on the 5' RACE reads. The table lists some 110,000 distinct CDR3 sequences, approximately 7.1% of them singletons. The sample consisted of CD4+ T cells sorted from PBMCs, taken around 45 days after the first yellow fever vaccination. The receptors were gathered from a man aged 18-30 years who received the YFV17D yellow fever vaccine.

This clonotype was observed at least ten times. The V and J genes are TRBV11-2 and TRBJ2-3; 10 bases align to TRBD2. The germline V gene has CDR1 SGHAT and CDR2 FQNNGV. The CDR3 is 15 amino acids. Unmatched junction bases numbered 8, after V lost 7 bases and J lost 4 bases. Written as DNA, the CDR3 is TGTGCCAGCACCGACCCTAGCGGGGGCGCAGATACGCAGTATTTT. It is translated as CASTDPSGGADTQYF.

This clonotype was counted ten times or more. The CDR3 sequence: CASSQEDRYAEAFF. In nucleotides, the CDR3 is TGCGCCAGCAGCCAAGAGGACAGGTACGCTGAAGCTTTCTTT. The rearrangement joins TRBV4-3 to TRBJ1-1; 7 positions match TRBD1. The CDR3 contains 14 residues. The ends lost 0 bases at V and 6 bases at J; junction bases unmatched: 4. Per the germline V gene, CDR1 is LGHNA and CDR2 is YSLEER.

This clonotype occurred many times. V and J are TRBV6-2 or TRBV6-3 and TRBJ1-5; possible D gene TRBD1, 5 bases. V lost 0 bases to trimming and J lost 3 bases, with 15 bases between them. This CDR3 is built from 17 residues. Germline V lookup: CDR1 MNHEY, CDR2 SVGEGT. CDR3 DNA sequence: TGTGCCAGCAGTTACTCGTTCGGCAGGGTGATCAATCAGCCCCAGCATTTT. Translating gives CASSYSFGRVINQPQHF.

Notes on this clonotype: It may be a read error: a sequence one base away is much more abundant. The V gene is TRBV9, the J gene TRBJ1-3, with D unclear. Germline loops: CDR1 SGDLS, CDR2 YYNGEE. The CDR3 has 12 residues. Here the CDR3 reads CASSVAGNAIYF. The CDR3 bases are TGTGCCAGCAGCGTAGCTGGAAACGCCATATATTTT.

As DNA, the CDR3 is TGTGCCAGCAGTTTAAGGGGGTATCAGTTCTTC. It yields the protein CASSLRGYQFF. This sequence joins TRBV28 and TRBJ2-1; TRBD1 is a possible D gene (6 bases). The V end was cut by 2 bases, the J end by 13 bases, with 9 bases between. The CDR3 contains 11 residues. Looked up from germline, CDR1 is MDHEN and CDR2 is SYDVKM.

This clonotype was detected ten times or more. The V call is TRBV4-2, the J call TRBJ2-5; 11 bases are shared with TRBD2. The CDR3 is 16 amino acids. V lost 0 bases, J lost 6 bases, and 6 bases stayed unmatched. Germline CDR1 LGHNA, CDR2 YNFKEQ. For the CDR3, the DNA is TGTGCCAGCAGCCAAGAACTAGCGGGGGATGGCCAGACCCAGTACTTC. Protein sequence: CASSQELAGDGQTQYF.

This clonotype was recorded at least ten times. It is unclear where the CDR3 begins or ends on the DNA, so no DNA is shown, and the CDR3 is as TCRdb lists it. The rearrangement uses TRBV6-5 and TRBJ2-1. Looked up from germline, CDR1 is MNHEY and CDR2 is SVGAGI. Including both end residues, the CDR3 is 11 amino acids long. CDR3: CASSTSGEQFF.

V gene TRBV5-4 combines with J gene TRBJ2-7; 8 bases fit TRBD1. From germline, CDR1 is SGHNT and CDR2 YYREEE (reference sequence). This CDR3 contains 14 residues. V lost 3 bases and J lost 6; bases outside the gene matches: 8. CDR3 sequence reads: CASSSDRVRSEQYV. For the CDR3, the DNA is TGTGCCAGCAGCTCGGACAGGGTTAGAAGCGAGCAGTACGTC.

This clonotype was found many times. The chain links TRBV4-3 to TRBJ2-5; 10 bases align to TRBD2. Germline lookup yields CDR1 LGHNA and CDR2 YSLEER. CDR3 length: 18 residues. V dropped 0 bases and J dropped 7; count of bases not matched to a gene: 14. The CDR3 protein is CASSQDLVLAGALTTQYF. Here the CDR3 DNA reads TGCGCCAGCAGCCAAGATTTGGTTCTAGCGGGGGCCTTAACGACCCAGTACTTC.

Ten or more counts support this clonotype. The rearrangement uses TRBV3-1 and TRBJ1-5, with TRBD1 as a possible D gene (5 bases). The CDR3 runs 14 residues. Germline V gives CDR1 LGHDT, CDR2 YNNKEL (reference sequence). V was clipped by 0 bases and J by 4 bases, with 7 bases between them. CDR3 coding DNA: TGTGCCAGCAGCCAAGATGCAGGGAATCAGCCCCAGCATTTT. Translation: CASSQDAGNQPQHF.

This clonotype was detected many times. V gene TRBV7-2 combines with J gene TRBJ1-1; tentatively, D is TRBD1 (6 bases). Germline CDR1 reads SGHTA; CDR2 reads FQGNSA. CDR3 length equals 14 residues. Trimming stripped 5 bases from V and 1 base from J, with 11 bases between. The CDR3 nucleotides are TGTGCCAGCAGCAAGGGACAATGGAACACTGAAGCTTTCTTT. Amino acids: CASSKGQWNTEAFF.

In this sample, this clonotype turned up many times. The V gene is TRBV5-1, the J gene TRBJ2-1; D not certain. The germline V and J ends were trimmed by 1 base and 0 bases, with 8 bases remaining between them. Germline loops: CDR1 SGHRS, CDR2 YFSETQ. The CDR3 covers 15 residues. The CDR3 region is CASSLWGISYNEQFF. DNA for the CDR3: TGCGCCAGCAGCTTGTGGGGTATCTCCTACAATGAGCAGTTCTTC.

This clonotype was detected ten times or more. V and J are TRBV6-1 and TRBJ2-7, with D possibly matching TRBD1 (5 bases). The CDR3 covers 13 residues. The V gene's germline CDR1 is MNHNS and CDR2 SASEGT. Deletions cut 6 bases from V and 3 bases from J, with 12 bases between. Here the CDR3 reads CASSGHLNYEQYF. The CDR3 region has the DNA TGTGCCAGCAGCGGACATTTAAACTACGAGCAGTACTTC.

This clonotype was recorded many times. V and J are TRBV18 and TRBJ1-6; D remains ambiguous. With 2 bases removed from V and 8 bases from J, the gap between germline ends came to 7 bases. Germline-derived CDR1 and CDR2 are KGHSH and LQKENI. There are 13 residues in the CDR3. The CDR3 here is CASSPSPDSPLHF. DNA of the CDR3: TGTGCCAGCTCACCAAGTCCGGATTCACCCCTCCACTTT.

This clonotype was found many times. Here the CDR3 DNA reads TGCAGCGCCCAAAGGACAGGGACGGGGAATTCACCCCTCCACTTT. This codes for CSAQRTGTGNSPLHF. The V and J genes are TRBV20-1 and TRBJ1-6; 8 nucleotides match TRBD1. This CDR3 contains 15 residues. CDR1 is DFQATT and CDR2 is SNEGSKA in the germline V gene (reference sequence).

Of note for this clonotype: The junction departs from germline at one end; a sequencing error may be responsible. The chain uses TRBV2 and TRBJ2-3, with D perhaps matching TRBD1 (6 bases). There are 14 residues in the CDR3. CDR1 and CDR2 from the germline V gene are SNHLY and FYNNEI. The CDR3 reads CASRGGRGTDTQYF. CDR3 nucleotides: TGTGCCAGCAGAGGGGGAAGGGGCACCGATACGCAGTATTTT.

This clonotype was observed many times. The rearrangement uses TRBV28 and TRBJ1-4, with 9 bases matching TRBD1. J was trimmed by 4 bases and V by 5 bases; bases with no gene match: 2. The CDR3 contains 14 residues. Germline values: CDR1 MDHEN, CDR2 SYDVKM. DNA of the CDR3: TGTGCCAGCAGTCCGACAGGGGGTAATGAAAAACTGTTTTTT. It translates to CASSPTGGNEKLFF.

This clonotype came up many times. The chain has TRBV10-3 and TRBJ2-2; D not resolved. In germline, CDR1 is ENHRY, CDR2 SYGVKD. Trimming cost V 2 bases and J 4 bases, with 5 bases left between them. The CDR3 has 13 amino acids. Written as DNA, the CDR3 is TGTGCCATCAGTGAGGTGGGCACCGGGGAGCTGTTTTTT. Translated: CAISEVGTGELFF.

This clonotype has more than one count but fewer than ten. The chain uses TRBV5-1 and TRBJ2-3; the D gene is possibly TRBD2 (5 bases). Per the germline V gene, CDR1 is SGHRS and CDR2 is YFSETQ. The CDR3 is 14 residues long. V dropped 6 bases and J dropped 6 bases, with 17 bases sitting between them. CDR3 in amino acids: CASTETDGIDTQYF. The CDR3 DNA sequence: TGCGCCAGCACCGAGACGGACGGGATCGATACGCAGTATTTT.

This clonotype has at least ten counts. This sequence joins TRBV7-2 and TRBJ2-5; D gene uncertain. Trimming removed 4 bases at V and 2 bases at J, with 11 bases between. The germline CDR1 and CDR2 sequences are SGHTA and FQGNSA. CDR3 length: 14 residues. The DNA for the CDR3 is TGTGCCAGCAGCTCTGCGGCGGCTCAAGAGACCCAGTACTTC. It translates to CASSSAAAQETQYF.

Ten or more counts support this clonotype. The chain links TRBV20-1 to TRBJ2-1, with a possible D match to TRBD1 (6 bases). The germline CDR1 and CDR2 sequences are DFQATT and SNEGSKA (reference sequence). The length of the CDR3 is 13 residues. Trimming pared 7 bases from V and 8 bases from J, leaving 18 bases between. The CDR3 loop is CSGQDSSWDEQFF. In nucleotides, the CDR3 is TGCAGTGGTCAGGACAGCTCCTGGGATGAGCAGTTCTTC.

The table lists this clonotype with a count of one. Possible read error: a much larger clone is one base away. The CDR3 here is CASSLEPQGSGNNIYF. The DNA for the CDR3 is TGTGCCAGCAGCTTGGAACCTCAGGGTTCTGGAAACAACATATATTTT. The V and J genes are TRBV5-5 and TRBJ1-3, with TRBD1 as a possible D gene (5 bases). This CDR3 spans 16 amino acids. CDR1 SGHKS and CDR2 YYEKEE come from the germline V gene (reference sequence).

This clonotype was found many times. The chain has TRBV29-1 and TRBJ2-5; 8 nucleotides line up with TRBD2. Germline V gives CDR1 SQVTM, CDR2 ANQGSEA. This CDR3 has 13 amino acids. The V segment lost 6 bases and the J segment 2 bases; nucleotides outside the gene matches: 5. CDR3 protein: CSVHGLAQETQYF. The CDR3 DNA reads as TGCAGCGTCCACGGACTAGCACAAGAGACCCAGTACTTC.

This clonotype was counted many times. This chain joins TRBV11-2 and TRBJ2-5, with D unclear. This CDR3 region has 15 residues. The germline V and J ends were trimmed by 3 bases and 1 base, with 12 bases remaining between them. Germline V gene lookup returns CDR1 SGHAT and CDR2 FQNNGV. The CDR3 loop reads CASSFKAAVQETQYF. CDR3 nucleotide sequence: TGTGCCAGCAGCTTTAAGGCGGCGGTCCAAGAGACCCAGTACTTC.

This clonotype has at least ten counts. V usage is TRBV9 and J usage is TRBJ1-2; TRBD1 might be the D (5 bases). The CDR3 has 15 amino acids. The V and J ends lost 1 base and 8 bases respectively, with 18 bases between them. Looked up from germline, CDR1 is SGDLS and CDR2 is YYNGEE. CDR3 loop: CASSVQAGLGLGYTF. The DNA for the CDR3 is TGTGCCAGCAGCGTACAGGCAGGGTTAGGCTTGGGCTACACCTTC.

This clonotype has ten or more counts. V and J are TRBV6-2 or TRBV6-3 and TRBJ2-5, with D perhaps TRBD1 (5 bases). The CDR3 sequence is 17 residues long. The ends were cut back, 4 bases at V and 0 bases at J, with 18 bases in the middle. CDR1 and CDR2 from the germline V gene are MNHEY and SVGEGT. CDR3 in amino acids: CASSWSATGRYQETQYF. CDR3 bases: TGTGCCAGCAGTTGGAGTGCCACAGGAAGGTACCAAGAGACCCAGTACTTC.

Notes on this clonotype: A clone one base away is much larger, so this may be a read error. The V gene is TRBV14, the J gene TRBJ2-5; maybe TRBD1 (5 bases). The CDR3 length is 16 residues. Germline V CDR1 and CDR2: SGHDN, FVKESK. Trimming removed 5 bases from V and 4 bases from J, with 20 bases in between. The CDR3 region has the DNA TGTGCCAGCAGCACCCGGACAATCCTTGGGCGAGAGACCCAGTACTTC. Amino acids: CASSTRTILGRETQYF.

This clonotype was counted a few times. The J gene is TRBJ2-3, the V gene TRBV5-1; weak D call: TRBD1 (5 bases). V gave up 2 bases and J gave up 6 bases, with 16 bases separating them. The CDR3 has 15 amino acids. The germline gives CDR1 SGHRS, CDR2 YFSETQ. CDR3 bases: TGCGCCAGCAGCTTCCAGACTTCCCCAGGGGATACGCAGTATTTT. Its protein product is CASSFQTSPGDTQYF.